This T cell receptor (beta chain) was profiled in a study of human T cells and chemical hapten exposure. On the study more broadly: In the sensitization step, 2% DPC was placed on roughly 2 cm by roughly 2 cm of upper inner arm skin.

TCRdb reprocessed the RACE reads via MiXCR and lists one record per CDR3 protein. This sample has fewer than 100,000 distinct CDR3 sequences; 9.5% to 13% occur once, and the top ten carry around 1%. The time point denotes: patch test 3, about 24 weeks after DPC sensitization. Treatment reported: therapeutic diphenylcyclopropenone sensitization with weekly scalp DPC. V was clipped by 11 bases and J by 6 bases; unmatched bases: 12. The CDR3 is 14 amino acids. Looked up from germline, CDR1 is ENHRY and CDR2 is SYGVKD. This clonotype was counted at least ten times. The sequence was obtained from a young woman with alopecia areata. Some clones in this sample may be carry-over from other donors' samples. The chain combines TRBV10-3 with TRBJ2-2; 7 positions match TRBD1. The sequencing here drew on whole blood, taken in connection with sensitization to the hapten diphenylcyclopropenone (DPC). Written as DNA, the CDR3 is TGTGCCTCTCATAGGGGACAGAGAGCCGGGGAGCTGTTTTTT. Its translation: CASHRGQRAGELFF.